The rows below give T cell receptor beta chains drawn from one sample of a study of post-analysis software for immune sequencing data. Each CDR3 protein gets one entry after TCRdb re-called the PCR reads with MiXCR. This table has approximately 730,000 distinct CDR3 sequences, 40% to 55% appearing once. Sequenced: blood. These receptors came from a girl between 5 and 17 years old with multiple sclerosis. Each CDR3 is given with its conserved first and last residue. D genes are given only for firm matches. A row's size may be missing; if present it is once, few, many or a size class.

D gene,clone size,J gene,V gene,CDR3 protein,CDR3 DNA
-,-,TRBJ2-7,TRBV27,CASSLSAQTYEQYF,TGTGCCAGCAGTTTATCGGCTCAGACCTACGAGCAGTACTTC
-,-,TRBJ2-7,TRBV5-1,CASSQGGDTTYEQYF,TGCGCCAGCAGCCAGGGGGGCGACACCACCTACGAGCAGTACTTC
-,few,TRBJ2-5,TRBV6-5,CASREQETQYF,TGTGCCAGCAGGGAACAAGAGACCCAGTACTTC
-,-,TRBJ1-4,TRBV29-1,CSAGDRNEKLFF,TGCAGCGCAGGCGACAGGAATGAAAAACTGTTTTTT
-,-,TRBJ2-7,TRBV6-6,CASTDPGHSRSYEQYF,TGTGCCAGCACCGACCCGGGACACAGTCGCTCCTACGAGCAGTACTTC
TRBD2,-,TRBJ2-7,TRBV12-3/TRBV12-4,CASSFAGLAAYEQYF,TGTGCCAGCAGTTTCGCGGGACTAGCGGCCTACGAGCAGTACTTC
-,-,TRBJ2-5,TRBV29-1,CSVALRTVIQETQYF,TGCAGCGTTGCTCTGCGGACAGTGATCCAAGAGACCCAGTACTTC
TRBD2,few,TRBJ2-3,TRBV6-5,CASSFGLAGPQYF,TGTGCCAGCAGCTTCGGACTAGCGGGACCGCAGTATTTT
-,-,TRBJ1-2,TRBV20-1,CSARDRGHPGGYTF,TGCAGTGCTAGAGATAGGGGTCATCCAGGTGGCTACACCTTC
TRBD2,-,TRBJ2-1,TRBV11-2,CASLREGFGSEQFF,TGTGCCAGTCTTCGGGAGGGCTTCGGGAGTGAGCAGTTCTTC
TRBD1,few,TRBJ2-7,TRBV6-5,CASRATGNVHEQYF,TGTGCCAGCAGAGCGACAGGGAATGTCCACGAGCAGTACTTC
-,-,TRBJ2-5,TRBV11-3,CASSPIWREEQYF,TGTGCCAGCAGTCCAATCTGGAGAGAGGAGCAGTACTTC
-,-,TRBJ2-1,TRBV6-6,CASSPGRVWDEQFF,TGTGCCAGCAGCCCCGGTCGGGTTTGGGATGAGCAGTTCTTC
-,-,TRBJ2-1,TRBV7-9,CAIKSQGGERYNEQFF,TGTGCCATCAAATCCCAGGGGGGAGAGCGCTACAATGAGCAGTTCTTC
TRBD1,-,TRBJ1-1,TRBV7-2,CASSSPGGRPEAFF,TGTGCCAGCAGCTCCCCAGGGGGCCGCCCTGAAGCTTTCTTT
TRBD1,few,TRBJ1-2,TRBV10-3,CAIRKDRGEDYYGYTF,TGTGCCATCAGAAAGGACAGGGGGGAAGACTACTATGGCTACACCTTC
TRBD2,-,TRBJ2-1,TRBV28,CASSLKREGFYNEQFF,TGTGCCAGCAGTTTAAAGCGGGAGGGTTTCTACAATGAGCAGTTCTTC
-,-,TRBJ2-1,TRBV7-2,CASSLGPNSSYNEQFF,TGTGCCAGCAGCTTAGGCCCGAATAGCTCCTACAATGAGCAGTTCTTC
TRBD2,many,TRBJ2-5,TRBV7-2,CASSLGTSGREETQYF,TGTGCCAGCAGCTTAGGGACTAGCGGGAGGGAAGAGACCCAGTACTTC
-,-,TRBJ2-7,TRBV7-9,CASSLPVADEQYF,TGTGCCAGCAGCTTACCGGTCGCGGACGAGCAGTACTTC
TRBD2,few,TRBJ2-1,TRBV12-3/TRBV12-4,CASSLAGLAAYNEQFF,TGTGCCAGCAGTCTGGCAGGACTAGCGGCTTACAATGAGCAGTTCTTC
-,few,TRBJ2-7,TRBV28,CASSPPGRTNYEQYF,TGTGCCAGCAGCCCCCCGGGACGGACCAACTACGAGCAGTACTTC